The clone carrying this T cell receptor beta chain was found many times. Its antigen remains unidentified. This entry belongs to a study of T cells in Graves' hyperthyroidism and ophthalmopathy. Study background: Prior to any treatment, at the point of initial diagnosis, peripheral blood was collected. Regarding the study as a whole: Among clonotypes expanded in thyroid above 0.001, most were also found in blood. Ophthalmopathy was predicted by the model a median of about 6.7 months ahead of onset.

Template material for amplifying TCR beta CDR3 regions consisted of RNA transcripts. The HTBI primer set served for first-round RT-PCR of the TCR CDR3. MiXCR was run by TCRdb on the multiplex PCR reads, yielding one entry per CDR3 protein. The repertoire holds hundreds of thousands of distinct CDR3 sequences, with roughly 14% as singletons. Patients with ophthalmopathy all had a Clinical Activity Score of at least 3, a NOSPECS grade of at least 4 and duration under 3 months. Sequenced material: blood. The origin of this receptor is a woman between 40 and 50 years old with Graves' ophthalmopathy.

The CDR3 DNA follows: TGCAGTGCTCGCCCCGGGACAGGGGCTGGCTACGAGCAGTACTTC. Translated, it gives CSARPGTGAGYEQYF. The chain is built from TRBV20-1 and TRBJ2-7; 10 nucleotides match TRBD1. Trimming removed 5 bases from V and 3 bases from J; junction bases left unmatched: 10. Germline values: CDR1 DFQATT, CDR2 SNEGSKA (reference sequence). This CDR3 has 15 amino acids.